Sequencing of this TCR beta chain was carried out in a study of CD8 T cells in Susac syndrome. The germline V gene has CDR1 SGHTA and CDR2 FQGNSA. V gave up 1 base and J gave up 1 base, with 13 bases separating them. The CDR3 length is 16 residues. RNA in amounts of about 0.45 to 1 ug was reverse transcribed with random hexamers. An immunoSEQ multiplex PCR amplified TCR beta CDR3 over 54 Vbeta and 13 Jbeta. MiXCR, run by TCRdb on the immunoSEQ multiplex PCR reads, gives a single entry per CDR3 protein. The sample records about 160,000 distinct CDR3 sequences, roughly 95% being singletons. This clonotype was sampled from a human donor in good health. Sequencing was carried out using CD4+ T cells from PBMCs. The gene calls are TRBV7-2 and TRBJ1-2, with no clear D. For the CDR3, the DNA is TGTGCCAGCAGCTTAGTATTGGCTATGATTAACTATGGCTACACCTTC. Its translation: CASSLVLAMINYGYTF.